This TCR beta chain appears in the sequencing data of a study of blood T cell repertoires in COVID-19. Study details: Samples came from the United States, Italy and Spain, spanning acute and convalescent COVID-19. PBMCs, B-cell-depleted T cells, or T cells were the source of the cDNA or gDNA that made up the material.

Methods used by the authors: Reference gene primer amplification yielded estimated nucleated cell counts. Clones were sequenced by immunoSEQ multiplex PCR, and TCRdb holds only the in-frame ones, with some missing. From that table come the V and J calls and clone size; the DNA was used to work out D and trimming. The sample comprises approximately 22,000 clones, approximately 88% of which are singletons, and 6% rests with the top ten. The CDR3 has 14 amino acids. The germline gives CDR1 SQVTM, CDR2 ANQGSEA. Trimming shortened V by 0 bases and J by 0 bases, and 8 bases separated the two germline ends.

The chain joins TRBV29-1 to TRBJ1-1; D unclear. Sequencing was carried out using peripheral blood. The TCR comes from a human donor in a cohort sampled during active COVID-19. CDR3 DNA sequence: TGCAGCGTTGAAGATTTCGTAATGAACACTGAAGCTTTCTTT. This codes for CSVEDFVMNTEAFF.